Below, 29 T cell receptor beta chains from the same sample are listed, as sequenced in a study of blood T cell repertoires in COVID-19. Measured with immunoSEQ multiplex PCR; TCRdb has only the in-frame clones, and not every one. Of some 150,000 clones in the sample, 75% to 85% are singletons; the top ten hold less than 5.5%. The sequenced material came from peripheral blood. The receptors shown here come from a man aged 55 to 70 with acute or convalescent COVID-19.

The chain has TRBV21-1 and TRBJ1-1. TRBV21-1 is noted as a pseudogene. The CDR3 runs 16 residues. CDR3 residues: CASSKQRGLENTEAFF. The CDR3 DNA is TGTGCCAGCAGCAAACAAAGAGGGCTAGAGAACACTGAAGCTTTCTTT.

The rearrangement links TRBV29-1 to TRBJ2-3; 9 nucleotides align to TRBD1. The V and J ends lost 7 bases and 6 bases, in that order; junction bases with no gene match: 8. The CDR3 totals 13 residues. Looked up from germline, CDR1 is SQVTM and CDR2 is ANQGSEA. The DNA for the CDR3 is TGCAGCGCGAATTCTGACAGGGGGGATACGCAGTATTTT. It is translated as CSANSDRGDTQYF.

This clone was picked up a small number of times. This chain uses TRBV28 with TRBJ1-2; a weak D match, TRBD1 (6 bases). The CDR3 length is 14 residues. In germline, CDR1 is MDHEN, CDR2 SYDVKM. The ends were cut back, 1 base at V and 4 bases at J, with 10 bases in the middle. CDR3 in DNA: TGTGCCAGCAGTTTATCTGGGGGCCTCTATGGCTACACCTTC. Residues: CASSLSGGLYGYTF.

The genes are TRBV24-1 and TRBJ2-2, with TRBD2 identical over 8 bases. The CDR3 consists of 14 residues. V shed 8 bases and J 4 bases; nucleotides not matched to a gene: 5. Germline V gives CDR1 KGHDR, CDR2 SFDVKD. The DNA of the CDR3 is TGTGCCACCACTACGGGAGGGCGCACCGGGGAGCTGTTTTTT. It yields the protein CATTTGGRTGELFF.

V gene TRBV6-6 combines with J gene TRBJ2-7; TRBD2 matches at 8 bases. The length of the CDR3 is 13 residues. V lost 7 bases and J lost 3; bases outside the gene matches: 5. Per germline, CDR1 MNHNY and CDR2 SVGAGI (reference sequence). The CDR3 loop is CASTLAGGYEQYF. The CDR3 DNA reads as TGTGCCAGCACCCTAGCGGGTGGCTACGAGCAGTACTTC.

V and J are TRBV5-4 and TRBJ2-3; no clear D gene. There are 15 residues in the CDR3. Germline V gene data show CDR1 as SGHNT and CDR2 as YYREEE (reference sequence). Trimming left V 0 bases short and J 3 bases short, with 11 bases between. This CDR3 reads CASSLAVTSTDTQYF. The CDR3 bases are TGTGCCAGCAGCTTGGCAGTGACAAGTACAGATACGCAGTATTTT.

The chain links TRBV12-3 or TRBV12-4 to TRBJ2-3; tentative D call: TRBD2 (5 bases). CDR3 length: 12 amino acids. V lost 7 bases, J lost 2 bases, and 7 bases lay in between. CDR3 DNA sequence: TGTGCCAGCACCCGGGACACAGATACGCAGTATTTT. Translated: CASTRDTDTQYF.

There are a few counts of this clone. The V gene is TRBV9, the J gene TRBJ2-1, with 8 nucleotides matching TRBD2. The CDR3 covers 15 residues. Germline V gene data show CDR1 as SGDLS and CDR2 as YYNGEE. The trim removed 4 bases at V and 0 bases at J, leaving 3 bases unmatched. DNA of the CDR3: TGTGCCAGCAGCCTTAGCGGGGTCTCCTACAATGAGCAGTTCTTC. Amino acids: CASSLSGVSYNEQFF. The entire variable domain, with the rest obtained from reference TRBV9 and TRBJ2-1, is as follows: DSGVTQTPKHLITATGQRVTLRCSPRSGDLSVYWYQQSLDQGLQFLIQYYNGEERAKGNILERFSAQQFPDLHSELNLSSLELGDSALYFCASSLSGVSYNEQFFGPGTRLTVL.

This clone was recorded a few times. The J gene is TRBJ2-7, the V gene TRBV10-1, with 12 bases fitting TRBD2. Germline CDR1 reads WNHNN; CDR2 reads SYGVQD (reference sequence). V gave up 2 bases and J gave up 2 bases; unmatched junction bases: 7. The CDR3 runs 17 residues. For the CDR3, the DNA is TGCGCCAGCAGTGAGCCCCTAGCGGGAGGGACCACCTACGAGCAGTACTTC. Amino acid sequence: CASSEPLAGGTTYEQYF.

V gene TRBV11-2 combines with J gene TRBJ2-5, with 7 bases lining up with TRBD2. The CDR3 runs 15 residues. CDR1 is SGHAT and CDR2 is FQNNGV in the germline V gene. Losses at the gene ends were 6 bases for V and 5 bases for J; bases not matched to a gene: 12. The DNA of the CDR3 is TGTGCCAGCAGAGCACCGGCGGGAGTGGTGGAGACCCAGTACTTC. Protein product: CASRAPAGVVETQYF.

This sequence joins TRBV6-2 or TRBV6-3 and TRBJ2-4; 11 nucleotides agree with TRBD1. This CDR3 is built from 16 residues. CDR1 and CDR2 (germline): MNHEY, SVGEGT. V shed 5 bases, J shed 3 bases, and the junction held 6 bases outside the gene matches. CDR3 loop: CASSKDRGLNKNIQYF. The CDR3 nucleotides are TGTGCCAGCAGTAAGGACAGGGGGCTTAACAAAAACATTCAGTACTTC.

The CDR3 sequence is CASSPQDAGSGNTIYF. In DNA form, the CDR3 reads TGTGCCAGCTCACCACAAGACGCGGGCTCTGGAAACACCATATATTTT. V is TRBV18 and J is TRBJ1-3; D is uncertain. The germline V and J ends were trimmed by 1 base and 0 bases, with 10 bases remaining between them. This CDR3 region has 16 residues. Looked up from germline, CDR1 is KGHSH and CDR2 is LQKENI.

The gene calls are TRBV5-8 and TRBJ1-1, with no clear D. Germline V gene sequence: CDR1 SGHTS, CDR2 YDEGEE. The CDR3 runs 14 residues. The V gene lost 0 bases and the J gene lost 1 base, with 7 bases spanning the gap. The CDR3 here is CASSLGAGNTEAFF. The CDR3 DNA sequence: TGTGCCAGCAGCTTGGGGGCAGGGAACACTGAAGCTTTCTTT.

The rearrangement links TRBV28 to TRBJ2-1, with 8 bases fitting TRBD1. CDR3 length: 15 residues. Germline CDR1 MDHEN, CDR2 SYDVKM. Trimming took 6 bases from V and 7 from J; bases not matched to a gene: 11. The CDR3 DNA reads as TGTGCCAGCAGCACCCGGACAGGGTTGAGGAATGAGCAGTTCTTC. This codes for CASSTRTGLRNEQFF.

In its sample, this clone was seen many times. V gene TRBV10-3 combines with J gene TRBJ1-1; D is ambiguous. The CDR3 loop spans 13 amino acids. V gave up 2 bases and J gave up 1 base, with 5 bases separating them. Germline V gene sequence: CDR1 ENHRY, CDR2 SYGVKD. In nucleotides, the CDR3 is TGTGCCATCAGTGAGCCCGGGAACACTGAAGCTTTCTTT. Translated: CAISEPGNTEAFF.

The sample holds one count of this clone. The genes are TRBV6-5 and TRBJ2-1; D remains unclear. Trimming took off 2 bases at V and 3 bases at J, with 5 bases between the two ends. CDR1 is MNHEY, CDR2 SVGAGI, per germline. The CDR3 is 13 residues long. The DNA of the CDR3 is TGTGCCAGCAGTTACCTTTTCTACAATGAGCAGTTCTTC. Protein: CASSYLFYNEQFF.

The chain joins TRBV7-3 to TRBJ2-3, with D maybe TRBD1 (5 bases). CDR1 and CDR2 from the germline V gene are SGHTA and FQGTGA. The CDR3 is 14 residues long. V lost 2 bases, J lost 2 bases, and 8 bases lay in between. This CDR3 reads CASSLVGDTDTQYF. In nucleotides, the CDR3 is TGTGCCAGCAGCTTAGTAGGGGACACAGATACGCAGTATTTT. Full variable domain (missing parts from reference TRBV7-3 and TRBJ2-3): GAGVSQTPSNKVTEKGKYVELRCDPISGHTALYWYRQSLGQGPEFLIYFQGTGAADDSGLPNDRFFAVRPEGSVSTLKIQRTERGDSAVYLCASSLVGDTDTQYFGPGTRLTVL.

The chain combines TRBV2 with TRBJ1-1; 8 bases agree with TRBD1. J gave up 4 bases and V 6 bases, and 7 bases lay outside the gene matches. The CDR3 extends over 14 amino acids. Looked up from germline, CDR1 is SNHLY and CDR2 is FYNNEI. Written as DNA, the CDR3 is TGTGCCAGCAGGGGTCAGGGGGCGGGCACTGAAGCTTTCTTT. Translated: CASRGQGAGTEAFF.

The V and J genes are TRBV6-5 and TRBJ2-3; 7 bases map to TRBD2. The CDR3 extends over 14 amino acids. Trimming cost V 6 bases and J 2 bases; bases outside gene matches: 5. CDR1 is MNHEY, CDR2 SVGAGI, per germline. DNA of the CDR3: TGTGCCAGCAGGTTAGCGGGTACCACAGATACGCAGTATTTT. It codes for CASRLAGTTDTQYF.

The V gene is TRBV5-1, the J gene TRBJ1-5, with TRBD1 as a possible D gene (6 bases). V was cut by 1 base and J by 7 bases, with 15 bases left in between. The CDR3 spans 15 residues. Germline loops: CDR1 SGHRS, CDR2 YFSETQ. CDR3 loop: CASSLSGGAGQPQHF. CDR3 sequence (DNA): TGCGCCAGCAGCTTGTCCGGGGGGGCGGGGCAGCCCCAGCATTTT. Variable domain in full (rest from reference TRBV5-1 and TRBJ1-5): KAGVTQTPRYLIKTRGQQVTLSCSPISGHRSVSWYQQTPGQGLQFLFEYFSETQRNKGNFPGRFSGRQFSNSRSEMNVSTLELGDSALYLCASSLSGGAGQPQHFGDGTRLSIL.

The chain employs TRBV6-5 and TRBJ2-1; TRBD2 matches 8 bases. CDR3 length: 15 amino acids. The trim removed 6 bases at V and 6 bases at J, leaving 10 bases unmatched. Germline CDR1 and CDR2: MNHEY and SVGAGI. CDR3 in DNA: TGTGCCAGCAGCCTAACTAGCGGCTCTTTCAATGAGCAGTTCTTC. Protein: CASSLTSGSFNEQFF.

This clone was seen a few times. As DNA, the CDR3 is TGTGCCAGCAGCCTGGGGACTAGCGGGGTCTACGAGCAGTACTTC. Protein: CASSLGTSGVYEQYF. V usage is TRBV11-1 and J usage is TRBJ2-7; TRBD2 agrees at 13 bases. V lost 5 bases to trimming and J lost 3 bases; unmatched junction nucleotides: 4. Germline V lookup: CDR1 SGHAT, CDR2 FQDESV (reference sequence). This CDR3 is 15 amino acids long.

This clone came up once. CDR3 sequence reads: CASSSGFVLTF. CDR3 bases: TGTGCCAGTAGCTCGGGGTTCGTCCTGACTTTC. The chain recombines TRBV19 with TRBJ2-6; maybe TRBD2 (5 bases). Per the germline V gene, CDR1 is LNHDA and CDR2 is SQIVND (reference sequence). Trimming took off 6 bases at V and 12 bases at J, with 9 bases between the two ends. The CDR3 length is 11 residues.

The chain is built from TRBV10-3 and TRBJ2-3; D remains unclear. The V gene's germline CDR1 is ENHRY and CDR2 SYGVKD. This CDR3 is 17 amino acids long. V was pared by 6 bases and J by 2 bases, with 21 bases between. DNA of the CDR3: TGTGCCATCAGGGCAAATCTAGATGGTACGGCCACAGATACGCAGTATTTT. Residues: CAIRANLDGTATDTQYF.

V is TRBV5-1 and J is TRBJ2-5; 7 bases line up with TRBD2. The CDR3 is made up of 13 amino acids. The V and J ends lost 5 bases and 3 bases, in that order; junction bases with no gene match: 4. Per the germline V gene, CDR1 is SGHRS and CDR2 is YFSETQ. CDR3 coding DNA: TGCGCCAGCAGACGGGGGAGGGAAGAGACCCAGTACTTC. Translated: CASRRGREETQYF.

The chain has TRBV30 and TRBJ1-6; D unresolved. In germline, CDR1 is GTSNPN, CDR2 SVGIG (reference sequence). This CDR3 is 11 amino acids long. Deletions cut 0 bases from V and 16 bases from J, with 10 bases between. The CDR3 loop is CAWSVHPYLHF. The CDR3 DNA reads as TGTGCCTGGAGTGTTCATCCCTATCTCCACTTT. The whole variable domain, filled in from reference TRBV30 and TRBJ1-6, reads SQTIHQWPATLVQPVGSPLSLECTVEGTSNPNLYWYRQAAGRGLQLLFYSVGIGQISSEVPQNLSASRPQDRQFILSSKKLLLSDSGFYLCAWSVHPYLHFGNGTRLTVT.

The J gene is TRBJ1-2, the V gene TRBV6-4; 7 nucleotides line up with TRBD1. Germline-derived CDR1 and CDR2 are MRHNA and SNTAGT. V trimming: 6 bases; J trimming: 5 bases; junction bases outside the gene matches: 3. This CDR3 has 12 residues. CDR3 in amino acids: CASSEQGYGYTF. CDR3 sequence (DNA): TGTGCCAGCAGCGAACAGGGGTATGGCTACACCTTC.

This chain links TRBV19 with TRBJ1-2, with D possibly matching TRBD1 (6 bases). This CDR3 has 16 residues. CDR1 and CDR2 (germline): LNHDA, SQIVND (reference sequence). The ends were cut back, 0 bases at V and 7 bases at J, with 18 bases in the middle. The chain's CDR3 is CASSIDHDRSLGGYTF. For the CDR3, the DNA is TGTGCCAGTAGTATAGATCATGACAGGTCCTTGGGTGGCTACACCTTC.

This clone has only one observation. This chain joins TRBV11-3 and TRBJ2-1; 8 bases map to TRBD2. Germline V gene lookup returns CDR1 SGHNT and CDR2 YENEEA. V gave up 0 bases and J gave up 0 bases; unmatched junction bases: 7. The CDR3 spans 18 residues. As DNA, the CDR3 is TGTGCCAGCAGCTTAGATGGACAGAGCGGGAGCTCCTACAATGAGCAGTTCTTC. It encodes CASSLDGQSGSSYNEQFF.